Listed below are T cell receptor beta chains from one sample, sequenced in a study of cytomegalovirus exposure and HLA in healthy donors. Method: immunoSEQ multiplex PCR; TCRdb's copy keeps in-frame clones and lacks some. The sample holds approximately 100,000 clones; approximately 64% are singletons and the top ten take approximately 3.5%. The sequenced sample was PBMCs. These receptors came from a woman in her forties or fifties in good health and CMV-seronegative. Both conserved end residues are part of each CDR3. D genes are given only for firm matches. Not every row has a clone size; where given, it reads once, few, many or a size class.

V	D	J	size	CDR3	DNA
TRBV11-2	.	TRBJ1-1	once	CASSLEGNTEAFF	TGTGCCAGCAGCTTGGAGGGGAACACTGAGGCTTTCTTT
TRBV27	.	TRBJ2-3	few	CASSLIVGDTQYF	TGTGCCAGCAGTTTAATTGTCGGAGATACGCAGTATTTT
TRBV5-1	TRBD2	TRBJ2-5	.	CASNIRGGEETLYF	TGCGCCAGCAACATCCGGGGGGGGGAAGAGACCCTGTACTTC
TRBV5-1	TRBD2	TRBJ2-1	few	CASSSRTSGGAREQFF	TGCGCCAGCAGCTCACGGACTAGCGGGGGGGCACGGGAGCAGTTCTTC
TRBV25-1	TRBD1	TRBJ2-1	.	CASSEPGTGDNEQFF	TGTGCCAGCAGTGAGCCCGGGACAGGGGACAATGAGCAGTTCTTC
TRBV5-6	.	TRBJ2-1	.	CASSLERLTYNEQFF	TGTGCCAGCAGCTTGGAGCGCCTCACCTACAATGAGCAGTTCTTC
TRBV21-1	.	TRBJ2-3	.	CASSKTRDFTDTQYF	TGTGCCAGCAGCAAAACCCGGGACTTCACAGATACGCAGTATTTT
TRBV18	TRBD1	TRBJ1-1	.	CASSYRGPGNTEAFF	TGTGCCAGCTCATACAGGGGGCCGGGGAACACTGAAGCTTTCTTT
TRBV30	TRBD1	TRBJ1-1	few	CAWMGGQVMNTEAFF	TGTGCCTGGATGGGGGGACAGGTCATGAACACTGAAGCTTTCTTT
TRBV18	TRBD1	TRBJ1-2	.	CASSPPVAGGVGGYTF	TGTGCCAGCTCACCACCGGTGGCAGGGGGCGTTGGTGGCTACACCTTC
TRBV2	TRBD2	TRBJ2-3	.	CASNRGLAGDTQYF	TGTGCCAGCAACAGAGGACTAGCGGGAGACACGCAGTATTTT
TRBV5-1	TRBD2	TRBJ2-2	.	CASSSPGTTNTGELFF	TGCGCCAGCAGCTCCCCCGGGACTACGAACACCGGGGAGCTGTTTTTT
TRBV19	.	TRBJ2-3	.	CASTDRPGIAGDTQYF	TGTGCCAGCACTGATCGCCCCGGGATAGCAGGAGATACGCAGTATTTT
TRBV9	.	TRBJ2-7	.	CASSPYARGLAEYEQYF	TGTGCCAGCAGCCCCTATGCGCGGGGACTTGCGGAATACGAGCAGTACTTC
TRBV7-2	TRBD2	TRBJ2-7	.	CASRTASGRGYEQYF	TGTGCCAGCAGGACCGCTAGCGGGAGGGGGTACGAGCAGTACTTC
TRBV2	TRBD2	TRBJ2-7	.	CATGTSPSYEQYF	TGTGCCACCGGGACTAGCCCATCCTACGAGCAGTACTTC
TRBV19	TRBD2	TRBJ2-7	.	CASSIRAGGDLYEQYF	TGTGCCAGTAGTATTAGGGCGGGAGGGGACCTTTACGAGCAGTACTTC
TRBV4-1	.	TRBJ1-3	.	CASSPGDSFGNTIYF	TGCGCCAGCAGCCCGGGAGATAGCTTCGGAAACACCATATATTTT
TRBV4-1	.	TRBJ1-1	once	CASKQVGNTEAFF	TGCGCCAGCAAACAGGTGGGAAACACTGAAGCTTTCTTT
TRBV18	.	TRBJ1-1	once	CASSPPSVSTEAFF	TGTGCCAGCTCACCCCCCTCCGTCAGCACTGAAGCTTTCTTT
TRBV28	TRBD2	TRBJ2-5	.	CASRAVSAGWAQYF	TGTGCCAGCAGGGCGGTGTCAGCGGGGTGGGCCCAGTACTTC
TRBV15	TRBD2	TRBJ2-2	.	CATSRVWQREFTGELFF	TGTGCCACCAGCAGAGTGTGGCAGCGGGAGTTCACCGGGGAGCTGTTTTTT
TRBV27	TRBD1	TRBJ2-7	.	CASSTLPGTGDYEQYF	TGTGCCAGCAGTACTCTCCCCGGGACAGGGGACTACGAGCAGTACTTC
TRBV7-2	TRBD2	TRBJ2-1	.	CASSPRLAGVGNEQFF	TGTGCCAGCAGCCCCCGTCTAGCGGGAGTGGGCAATGAGCAGTTCTTC